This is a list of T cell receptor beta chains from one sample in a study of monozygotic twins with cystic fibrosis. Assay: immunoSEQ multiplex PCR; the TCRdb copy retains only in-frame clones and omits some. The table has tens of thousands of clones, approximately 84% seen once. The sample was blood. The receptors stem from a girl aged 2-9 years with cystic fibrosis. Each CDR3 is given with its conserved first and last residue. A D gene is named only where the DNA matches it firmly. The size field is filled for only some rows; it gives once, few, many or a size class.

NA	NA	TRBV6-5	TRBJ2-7	TGTGCCAGCAGACGCGGGACCTCCTACGAGCAGTACTTC	CASRRGTSYEQYF
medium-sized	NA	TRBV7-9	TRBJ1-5	TGTGCCAGCAGCCCGGGACGGAAAAATCAGCCCCAGCATTTT	CASSPGRKNQPQHF
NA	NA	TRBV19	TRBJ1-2	TGTGCCAGTAGTCCCAGGGAAGGCTATGGCTACACCTTC	CASSPREGYGYTF
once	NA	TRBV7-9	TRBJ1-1	TGTGCCAGCAGCTCCTTAAAAGGGGCGTTTAACACTGAAGCTTTCTTT	CASSSLKGAFNTEAFF
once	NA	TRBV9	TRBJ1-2	TGTGCCAGCAGCCCCACGGGACGGTCCTATGGCTACACCTTC	CASSPTGRSYGYTF
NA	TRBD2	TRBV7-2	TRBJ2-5	TGTGCCAGCAGCTTAGCGACTAGCGGCCAAGAGACCCAGTACTTC	CASSLATSGQETQYF
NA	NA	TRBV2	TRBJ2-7	TGTGCCAGCGCAGAATACGAGCAGTACTTC	CASAEYEQYF
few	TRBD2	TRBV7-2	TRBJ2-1	TGTGCCAGCAGACACCGGACTAGCGGGGGTGAAGAGCAGTTCTTC	CASRHRTSGGEEQFF
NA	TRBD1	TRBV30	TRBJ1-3	TGTGCCTGGAGTGTACTGGGGACAGGGTGGGCAGGAAACACCATATATTTT	CAWSVLGTGWAGNTIYF
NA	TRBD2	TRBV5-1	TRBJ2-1	TGCGCCAGCGCCCTCGGGGGGGTCCTTGTAAATGAGCAGTTCTTC	CASALGGVLVNEQFF
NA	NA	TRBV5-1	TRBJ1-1	TGCGCCAGCAGCTTGGAGGGACACGGGAACACTGAAGCTTTCTTT	CASSLEGHGNTEAFF
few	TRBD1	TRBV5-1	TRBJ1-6	TGCGCCAGCAGCTTGGAACCCCAACAGGGGTGGGATTCACCCCTCCACTTT	CASSLEPQQGWDSPLHF
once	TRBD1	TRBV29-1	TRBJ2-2	TGCAGCGTTCGAGAGAACCTCCCGGACAGGGGGCTGTTTTTT	CSVRENLPDRGLFF
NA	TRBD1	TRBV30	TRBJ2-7	TGTGCCTGGAGGACAGGGGGTTGGTACGAGCAGTACTTC	CAWRTGGWYEQYF
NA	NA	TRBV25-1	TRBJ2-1	TGTGCCAGCAGTGAGCTGAGAGGGCTTAACAATGAGCAGTTCTTC	CASSELRGLNNEQFF
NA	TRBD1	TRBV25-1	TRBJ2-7	TGTGCCAGCAGTGATGGGGGACAGGTCCCCTACGAGCAGTACTTC	CASSDGGQVPYEQYF
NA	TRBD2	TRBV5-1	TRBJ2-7	TGCGCCAGCAGCTTGGGAACTCTAGCGGGGGGGTGGTACGAGCAGTACTTC	CASSLGTLAGGWYEQYF
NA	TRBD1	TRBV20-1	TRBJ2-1	TGCAGTGCGCGGACAGGAACTGAGCAGTTCTTC	CSARTGTEQFF
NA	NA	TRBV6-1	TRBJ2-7	TGTGCCAGCAGGGGAAATATAGTCCGGGCCTACGAGCAGTACTTC	CASRGNIVRAYEQYF
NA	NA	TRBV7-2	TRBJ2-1	TGTGCCAGCAGCTTAACGACAGGGAGGGGTGAGCAGTTCTTC	CASSLTTGRGEQFF
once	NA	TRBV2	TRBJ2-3	TGTGCCAGCAGTGAAATGGTGCGCACAGATACGCAGTATTTT	CASSEMVRTDTQYF
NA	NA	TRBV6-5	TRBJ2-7	TGTGCCAGCAGTTACGGGCAGGGGAGCTACGAGCAGTACTTC	CASSYGQGSYEQYF
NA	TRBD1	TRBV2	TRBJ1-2	TGTGCCAGCAGTGAAGCGCTTCCGGACAGGGGCCAGCATGGCTACACCTTC	CASSEALPDRGQHGYTF
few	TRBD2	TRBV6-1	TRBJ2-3	TGTGCCAGCAGTGAAGAAGATAGACTAGCGGGCACAGATACGCAGTATTTT	CASSEEDRLAGTDTQYF
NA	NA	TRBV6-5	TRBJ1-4	TGTGCCAGCAGCTCCCGTGGCTCGGGGAGGGAAAAACTGTTTTTT	CASSSRGSGREKLFF
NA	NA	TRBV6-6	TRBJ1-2	TGTGCCAGCACCCTCGCCCTGGGAGCTAACTATGGCTACACCTTC	CASTLALGANYGYTF
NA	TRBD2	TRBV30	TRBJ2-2	TGTGCCTGGAGGGTAGCGGGGGGGCCCGGGGAGCTGTTTTTT	CAWRVAGGPGELFF
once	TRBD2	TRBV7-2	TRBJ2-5	TGTGCCAGCAGCCACCCCCTAGCGGGGGGCTATGAGACCCAGTACTTC	CASSHPLAGGYETQYF
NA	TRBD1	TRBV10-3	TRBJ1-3	TGTGCCATCAGTGAGTCGATAGGGACAGAGGACTCTGGAAACACCATATATTTT	CAISESIGTEDSGNTIYF
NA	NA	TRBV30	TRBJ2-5	TGTGCCTGGGCCCCGGATTACCAAGAGACCCAGTACTTC	CAWAPDYQETQYF
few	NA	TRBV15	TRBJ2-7	TGTGCCACCAGCAGAGTACAGGGCTACGAGCAGTACTTC	CATSRVQGYEQYF
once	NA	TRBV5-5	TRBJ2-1	TGTGCCAGCAGCCCTCTAGCTTTTTTCGACAATGAGCAGTTCTTC	CASSPLAFFDNEQFF
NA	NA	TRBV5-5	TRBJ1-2	TGTGCCAGCAGCTTGATATACACGGACTACACCTTC	CASSLIYTDYTF
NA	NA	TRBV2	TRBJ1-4	TGTGCCAGCAGTGAAGACCCGCCCAATGAAAAACTGTTTTTT	CASSEDPPNEKLFF
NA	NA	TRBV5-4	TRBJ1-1	TGTGCCAGCAGCTTGGGGGGCCCAGAGGGGTTGGATGAAGCTTTCTTT	CASSLGGPEGLDEAFF
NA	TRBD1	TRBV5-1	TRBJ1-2	TGCGCCAGCAGCCAAGTCGGACAGGCCGGAGATGGCTACACCTTC	CASSQVGQAGDGYTF
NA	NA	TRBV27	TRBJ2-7	TGTGCCAGCACCCCTACAGGGTCATTCGCCGAGCAGTACTTC	CASTPTGSFAEQYF
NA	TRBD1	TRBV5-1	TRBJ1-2	TGCGCCAGCGGGACAGGGAACTATGGCTACACCTTC	CASGTGNYGYTF
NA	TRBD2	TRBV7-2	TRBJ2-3	TGTGCCAGCAGCTTAGTGGCTAGCGGGGGAACCGGGGATACGCAGTATTTT	CASSLVASGGTGDTQYF
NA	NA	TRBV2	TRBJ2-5	TGTGCCAGCAGTCCCAATGGGGGGGCCTTAGAGACCCAGTACTTC	CASSPNGGALETQYF
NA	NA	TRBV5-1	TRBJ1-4	TGCGCCAGCAGCAACGGCCTCTTAGGGGATACTAATGAAAAACTGTTTTTT	CASSNGLLGDTNEKLFF
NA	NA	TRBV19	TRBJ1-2	TGTGCCAGTAGGATCGGTGGCTACACCTTC	CASRIGGYTF
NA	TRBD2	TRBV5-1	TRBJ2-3	TGCGCCAGCAGCTTAGGACTAGCGGGGATTAGCACAGATACGCAGTATTTT	CASSLGLAGISTDTQYF
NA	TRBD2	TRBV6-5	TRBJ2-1	TGTGCCAGCGCGCAGGGAGGGTACAATGAGCAGTTCTTC	CASAQGGYNEQFF
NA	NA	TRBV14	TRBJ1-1	TGTGCCAGCAGCCCCTGGGGGGCAGGGAACACTGAAGCTTTCTTT	CASSPWGAGNTEAFF
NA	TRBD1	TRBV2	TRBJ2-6	TGTGCCAGCAGGCTATCAGGGGGTTCTGGGGCCAACGTCCTGACTTTC	CASRLSGGSGANVLTF